These T cell receptor beta chains were read from a single sample in a study of T cell repertoires in cytomegalovirus infection. The antigens of these receptors remain unknown. TCRdb processed the reads anew with MiXCR; each CDR3 protein has one entry. The table records around 81,000 distinct CDR3 sequences, roughly 40% of them present only once. Specimen: CD8+ T cells from cultured PBMCs, collected from culture after CMV antigen stimulation. These TCRs come from a human donor in good health (CMV status not recorded). Some clones in this sample may be carry-over from other donors' samples. CDR3s include the opening cysteine and the closing phenylalanine or tryptophan. The D gene is left open where the match is weak. The size entry is marked missing in some rows and otherwise reads once, few, many or a size class.

>NA|TRBV4-3|17|NA|TRBJ2-1
CASSQDDQGLVYNEQFF
TGCGCCAGCAGCCAAGATGATCAGGGACTCGTATACAATGAGCAGTTCTTC
>NA|TRBV16|19|NA|TRBJ1-6
CASSQYSAAESSYNSPLHF
TGTGCCAGCAGCCAATATTCGGCGGCGGAGAGCTCCTATAATTCACCCCTCCACTTT
>NA|TRBV20-1|13|NA|TRBJ2-3
CSARDSLSWTQYF
TGCAGTGCTAGAGATTCTTTGAGTTGGACGCAGTATTTT
>few|TRBV7-3|15|NA|TRBJ1-1
CASSLIRERDTEAFF
TGTGCCAGCAGCTTAATAAGGGAAAGGGACACTGAAGCTTTCTTT
>NA|TRBV7-6|16|TRBD2|TRBJ2-3
CASSLLRGARGDTQYF
TGTGCCAGCAGCTTATTGCGGGGGGCGCGAGGAGATACGCAGTATTTT
>NA|TRBV7-3|13|NA|TRBJ2-1
CASSASSWDEQFF
TGTGCCAGCAGCGCAAGCTCTTGGGATGAGCAGTTCTTC
>many|TRBV7-8|16|TRBD1|TRBJ2-3
CASSSRTGIMTDTQYF
TGTGCCAGCAGCTCGCGGACAGGGATAATGACAGATACGCAGTATTTT
>NA|TRBV7-2|14|NA|TRBJ2-7
CASSLRPPSYEQYF
TGTGCCAGCAGCTTACGTCCCCCCTCCTACGAGCAGTACTTC
>NA|TRBV9|15|TRBD1|TRBJ2-1
CASRKGTGGLWEQFF
TGTGCCAGCAGGAAAGGGACAGGGGGACTTTGGGAGCAGTTCTTC
>few|TRBV7-6|15|TRBD1|TRBJ2-7
CASSPRDRGSYEQYF
TGTGCCAGCAGCCCCCGGGACAGGGGGTCATACGAGCAGTACTTC
>NA|TRBV6-5|18|TRBD1|TRBJ1-3
CASSYSRDRDHSGNTIYF
TGTGCCAGCAGTTACTCGCGGGACAGGGATCACTCTGGAAACACCATATATTTT
>NA|TRBV9|14|TRBD1|TRBJ2-6
CASDRDEGANVLTF
TGTGCCAGTGACAGGGATGAAGGGGCCAACGTCCTGACTTTC
>NA|TRBV11-2|14|TRBD2|TRBJ2-7
CASNTAGGPGEQYF
TGTGCCAGCAACACAGCGGGGGGGCCGGGCGAGCAGTACTTC
>NA|TRBV12-3/TRBV12-4|13|NA|TRBJ2-1
CASASGSRNEQFF
TGTGCCAGCGCTTCGGGGTCAAGGAATGAGCAGTTCTTC
>NA|TRBV12-3/TRBV12-4|12|NA|TRBJ2-7
CASSLSIYEQYF
TGTGCCAGCAGTTTAAGTATCTACGAGCAGTACTTC
>once|TRBV20-1|15|TRBD1|TRBJ1-1
CSARWTGPMNTEAFF
TGCAGTGCTAGGTGGACAGGGCCCATGAACACTGAAGCTTTCTTT
>NA|TRBV6-1|16|TRBD1|TRBJ2-3
CASSLGQGRATDTQYF
TGTGCCAGCAGTCTCGGACAGGGTCGAGCTACAGATACGCAGTATTTT
>many|TRBV11-2|16|TRBD2|TRBJ2-3
CASSARLAGGTDTQYF
TGTGCCAGCAGCGCCCGACTAGCGGGGGGCACAGATACGCAGTATTTT
>NA|TRBV27|14|NA|TRBJ2-7
CASSSDQWLREQYF
TGTGCCAGCAGTTCCGACCAATGGTTAAGGGAGCAGTACTTC
>NA|TRBV7-6|15|NA|TRBJ1-4
CASSLGGWANEKLFF
TGTGCCAGCAGCTTAGGCGGTTGGGCTAATGAAAAACTGTTTTTT
>few|TRBV12-3/TRBV12-4|14|NA|TRBJ1-5
CASRDSGRPQPQHF
TGTGCCAGCAGAGATTCAGGGAGGCCTCAGCCCCAGCATTTT
>NA|TRBV11-2|16|TRBD1|TRBJ2-5
CASSPSETGGRETQYF
TGTGCCAGCAGCCCCTCTGAGACAGGGGGCCGCGAGACCCAGTACTTC
>NA|TRBV28|13|NA|TRBJ2-1
CASSGTYYNEQFF
TGTGCCAGCAGCGGGACTTATTACAATGAGCAGTTCTTC
>few|TRBV7-2|14|TRBD2|TRBJ2-5
CASSLVRLAETQYF
TGTGCCAGCAGCTTAGTAAGACTAGCTGAGACCCAGTACTTC
>NA|TRBV7-6|15|NA|TRBJ1-1
CASSFRDGANTEAFF
TGTGCCAGCAGCTTTAGGGACGGAGCGAACACTGAAGCTTTCTTT
>NA|TRBV6-5|15|NA|TRBJ1-5
CASSSTTEGHQPQHF
TGTGCCAGCAGTTCCACCACCGAGGGACATCAGCCCCAGCATTTT
>NA|TRBV7-4|15|NA|TRBJ2-7
CASSAQVINSYEQYF
TGTGCCAGCAGCGCGCAAGTGATAAACTCCTACGAGCAGTACTTC
>once|TRBV12-3/TRBV12-4|16|TRBD2|TRBJ2-1
CASSLVASGGTNEQFF
TGTGCCAGCAGTTTAGTCGCTAGCGGGGGGACCAATGAGCAGTTCTTC
>few|TRBV28|17|NA|TRBJ1-1
CASSLDGSEGLGTEAFF
TGTGCCAGCAGTTTGGACGGATCGGAGGGGTTGGGCACTGAAGCTTTCTTT